The 15 T cell receptor beta chains in this list originate from one sample, sequenced in a study of cytomegalovirus exposure and HLA in healthy donors. Primers: 60 Vbeta forward and 13 Jbeta reverse. Data came from immunoSEQ multiplex PCR; TCRdb stores just in-frame clones and leaves some out. This table has 170,000 or so clones, roughly 80% appearing once. Sequencing input: PBMCs. The origin of the receptors is a boy under 10 years old in good health and CMV-seronegative.

The chain recombines TRBV5-8 with TRBJ1-1; D is possibly TRBD1 (6 bases). The germline CDR1 and CDR2 sequences are SGHTS and YDEGEE. CDR3 size: 15 residues. Trimming stripped 7 bases from V and 0 bases from J, with 16 bases between. The CDR3 coding sequence is TGTGCCAGCGACTCCAGAGGACAGCTGAACACTGAAGCTTTCTTT. This translates into CASDSRGQLNTEAFF.

The chain is built from TRBV15 and TRBJ2-3; tentatively, D is TRBD1 or TRBD2 (10 bases each). Between the trimmed V and J ends, which lost 0 bases and 3 bases, there was a span of 25 bases. Germline V CDR1 and CDR2: LNHNV, YYDKDF (reference sequence). This CDR3 contains 20 residues. CDR3 nucleotides: TGTGCCACCAGCAGAGAGGACAGGGGGGGCGTAGCGGGAGGAACAGATACGCAGTATTTT. Amino acids: CATSREDRGGVAGGTDTQYF.

The chain is built from TRBV29-1 and TRBJ1-4; 9 bases are shared with TRBD1. Germline CDR1 reads SQVTM; CDR2 reads ANQGSEA. The CDR3 consists of 13 residues. With V trimmed by 7 bases and J by 8 bases, 8 bases remained unmatched. CDR3 in DNA: TGCAGCGCTCAGGACAGGGGTCCGGAAAAACTGTTTTTT. Translating gives CSAQDRGPEKLFF.

The V gene is TRBV6-1, the J gene TRBJ2-7; 9 bases map to TRBD1. CDR3 length equals 12 residues. V was pared by 11 bases and J by 3 bases, with 5 bases of the junction left unmatched. Germline lookup yields CDR1 MNHNS and CDR2 SASEGT. CDR3 residues: CAAGQGHYEQYF. The CDR3 DNA is TGTGCCGCGGGACAGGGACACTACGAGCAGTACTTC.

J is TRBJ2-5 and V is TRBV30, with D unclear. V shed 2 bases and J shed 2 bases, with 3 bases lying between them. This CDR3 region has 11 residues. The germline gives CDR1 GTSNPN, CDR2 SVGIG (reference sequence). CDR3 amino acids: CAWSLQETQYF. The CDR3 nucleotides are TGTGCCTGGAGTCTGCAAGAGACCCAGTACTTC.

The chain has TRBV27 and TRBJ2-7, with a possible D match to TRBD2 (5 bases). The CDR3 is 17 amino acids. Germline V lookup: CDR1 MNHEY, CDR2 SMNVEV (reference sequence). V dropped 2 bases and J dropped 3 bases, with 20 bases sitting between them. The CDR3 sequence: CASSLLPSDSDRYEQYF. The CDR3 nucleotides read TGTGCCAGCAGTTTACTCCCGTCCGATAGCGATCGCTACGAGCAGTACTTC.

The chain combines TRBV12-5 with TRBJ2-1; tentatively, D is TRBD1 (6 bases). This CDR3 region has 16 residues. V was trimmed by 0 bases and J by 0 bases, leaving 9 bases between them. The germline gives CDR1 LGHNT, CDR2 FRNRAP. As DNA, the CDR3 is TGTGCTAGTGGTTTGGTAATAGGGGGCTCCTACAATGAGCAGTTCTTC. It specifies CASGLVIGGSYNEQFF.

The chain has TRBV5-1 and TRBJ2-7; TRBD1 matches 9 bases. CDR3 length: 15 residues. Germline V CDR1 and CDR2: SGHRS, YFSETQ. Trimming removed 3 bases from V and 1 base from J; junction bases left unmatched: 5. As DNA, the CDR3 is TGCGCCAGCAGCTGGGCTGGGACAGGGTCCTACGAGCAGTACTTC. Amino acids: CASSWAGTGSYEQYF.

This clone is a singleton in its sample. V is TRBV5-1 and J is TRBJ1-2; D is perhaps TRBD1 (5 bases). V was clipped by 4 bases and J by 3 bases, with 13 bases between them. Germline V gene data show CDR1 as SGHRS and CDR2 as YFSETQ. The CDR3 runs to 14 residues. The CDR3 here is CASSGQVRDYGYTF. Here the CDR3 DNA reads TGCGCCAGCAGCGGACAAGTTAGGGACTATGGCTACACCTTC.

V usage is TRBV10-3 and J usage is TRBJ1-3; perhaps TRBD1 as D (5 bases). The length of the CDR3 is 13 residues. Deletions cut 7 bases from V and 2 bases from J, with 9 bases between. In germline, CDR1 is ENHRY, CDR2 SYGVKD. The CDR3: CAITGDAGNTIYF. The DNA for the CDR3 is TGTGCCATCACGGGGGATGCTGGAAACACCATATATTTT.

This clone was seen just once. CDR3 protein: CASSYGGQGFSYEQYF. The CDR3 region has the DNA TGTGCCAGCAGTTACGGGGGACAGGGGTTCTCCTACGAGCAGTACTTC. The rearrangement uses TRBV6-6 and TRBJ2-5; 10 bases match TRBD1. The J call may be incorrect, as the DNA end agrees better with TRBJ2-7. The CDR3 is made up of 16 amino acids. In germline, CDR1 is MNHNY, CDR2 SVGAGI (reference sequence).

CDR3 coding DNA: TGTGCCAGCAGCTTAGTAAGCCAGGGCTATGGGGATACGCAGTATTTT. Protein product: CASSLVSQGYGDTQYF. V is TRBV7-9 and J is TRBJ2-3, with D possibly matching TRBD1 (5 bases). V lost 1 base, J lost 6 bases, and 17 bases lay in between. CDR1 is SEHNR, CDR2 FQNEAQ, per germline (reference sequence). The CDR3 is made up of 16 amino acids.

This rearrangement joins TRBV6-5 to TRBJ2-5, with D perhaps matching TRBD2 (7 bases). V gave up 2 bases and J gave up 9 bases, with 16 bases separating them. The CDR3 is made up of 14 amino acids. Germline V gives CDR1 MNHEY, CDR2 SVGAGI. The CDR3 here is CASSYRGGWRAQYF. Here the CDR3 DNA reads TGTGCCAGCAGTTACAGGGGGGGGTGGAGGGCCCAGTACTTC.

This clone has a single count. V gene TRBV5-5 combines with J gene TRBJ2-7, with TRBD1 identical over 7 bases. The junction had 12 bases not matched to a gene; V was cut back by 4 bases and J by 2 bases. Germline lookup yields CDR1 SGHKS and CDR2 YYEKEE (reference sequence). This CDR3 spans 16 amino acids. The CDR3 bases are TGTGCCAGCAGCATGACCGGGACAGTAAGGACCTACGAGCAGTACTTC. Amino acid sequence: CASSMTGTVRTYEQYF.

J is TRBJ2-3 and V is TRBV5-4; 10 bases agree with TRBD2. This CDR3 contains 16 residues. With 4 bases clipped from V and 2 bases from J, the junction kept 7 bases outside the gene matches. Germline CDR1 is SGHNT and CDR2 is YYREEE (reference sequence). CDR3 sequence (DNA): TGTGCCAGCAGCCCCAGACTAGCGGGTCTCACAGATACGCAGTATTTT. It encodes CASSPRLAGLTDTQYF.